The entry below gives a single T cell receptor (beta chain) sequence along with its context. Its antigen is not known. The data were taken from a study of blood T cells in healthy people across ages. The wider study: About one barcoded beta molecule per two T cells was the capture yield of template switching.

The germline V gene has CDR1 SGHNT and CDR2 YYREEE (reference sequence). This CDR3 comprises 16 residues. V shed 0 bases and J shed 2 bases, with 13 bases lying between them. The second PCR ran roughly 7 to 12 cycles with a sample-barcoded 5' primer and J-beta primers. Each cDNA was tagged by a template-switch adaptor containing 12 random nucleotides. TCRdb analysed the 5' RACE reads with MiXCR anew, one entry per CDR3 protein. Among about 670,000 distinct CDR3 sequences, approximately 40% were seen once, and the ten largest hold about 32%. Study-wide points: Naive T cell percentage showed a strong correlation with TCR beta diversity.

Sequencing used blood. The chain employs TRBV5-4 and TRBJ2-3; D gene unclear. This receptor was obtained from an elderly man in good health. The CDR3: CASSLEGRQLTDTQYF. The CDR3, as DNA: TGTGCCAGCAGCTTGGAGGGTAGGCAACTCACAGATACGCAGTATTTT.